Reported below is one T cell receptor beta chain. Its antigen is unknown. No quality values exist for individual bases; no much larger clone is one base distant. The CDR3 sequence holds 16 residues, the cysteine and phenylalanine included. The entry retains the CDR3 DNA only, 48 bases that are in frame from base 1. Trimming removed 3 bases from V and 0 bases from J, leaving 14 bases between the germline ends. The germline V gene specifies SGDLS as CDR1 and YYNGEE as CDR2. The data stem from a study of OX40 agonist ivuxolimab in advanced cancers. Regarding the complete study: The costimulatory receptor OX40 (CD134) was targeted by ivuxolimab, a fully human IgG2 agonistic monoclonal antibody. The purpose of peripheral TCRbeta sequencing was to test whether ivuxolimab changed TCR sequence diversity and led to clonal T-cell expansion. Partial responses were achieved by three dose-escalation patients, of whom one had hepatocellular carcinoma and two had cutaneous melanoma. In the dose-escalation cohort, 82.7% of patients were male, and the mean age was about 55 years, with a range of roughly 20 to 79. Of the 50 to 55 dose-escalation patients, hepatocellular carcinoma was present in roughly 19, melanoma in about 15, renal cell carcinoma in 9 and head and neck cancer in 9. Prior anti-PD-1, anti-PD-L1 or anti-CTLA-4 therapy was permitted, and 40% of dose-escalation patients had received checkpoint inhibitors. The paper describes the monotherapy dose-escalation part (N ≈ 52 patients) of the phase I trial of ivuxolimab. Intravenous ivuxolimab was administered to patients every 2 weeks at six dose levels: 0.01, 0.1, 0.3, 1.5, 3 and 10 mg/kg. The study at large found these results: At doses from 0.1 to 3.0 mg/kg, clonal expansion was seen in both CD4+ and CD8+ blood T cells between baseline and week 6. Which antigens the clonally expanded peripheral T cells were specific for was not determined. Low levels of normalized T-cell clonal expansion were also seen in some patients who did not respond. In partial responders in the 0.1-3.0 mg/kg groups, normalized peripheral clonal expansion was found to be among the lowest, especially among CD8+ T cells. After ivuxolimab, CD8+ T cells had more expanded clones than CD4+ T cells on average.

The trial excluded patients who had a history of autoimmune disease or who were on systemic immunosuppression. In every dose cohort, peripheral blood was drawn for TCR sequencing at baseline, cycle 4 day 1, and cycle 7 day 1. Samples came from an open-label, multicenter, first-in-human phase I dose-escalation trial of ivuxolimab. The trial enrolled adults with locally advanced or metastatic head and neck squamous cell, hepatocellular, melanoma or renal cell carcinoma. Before TCR sequencing, CD4+ T cells and CD8+ T cells from peripheral blood were sorted into separate populations. For sequencing of the TCRbeta CDR3 region, genomic DNA was extracted from the sorted cells. The immunoSEQ Assay was used to sequence the TCRbeta CDR3 regions. TCRdb provides this immuneACCESS table in a form limited to in-frame rearrangements. Some clones are lacking; in checked studies, under half of them reflect an unresolved V gene, and why the rest are absent is not known. This sample gives 70,000 or so clones in total; just over 85% of them show up just once. The ten largest account for 2% to 2.5% of the sample.

The sequence derives from an adult with an advanced solid tumor such as melanoma, head and neck, liver or kidney cancer. The chain uses TRBV9 and TRBJ2-3; TRBD2 is a weak D gene call, 5 bases matching. The sample was CD4+ or CD8+ T cells sorted from blood, taken in a trial of the OX40 agonist ivuxolimab. The CDR3 reads as follows: CASSGKVLVSTDTQYF. The DNA sequence follows: TGTGCCAGCAGCGGCAAGGTACTAGTTAGCACAGATACGCAGTATTTT. The variable domain in full, with residues beyond the CDR3 obtained from the reference TRBV9 and TRBJ2-3 genes, is DSGVTQTPKHLITATGQRVTLRCSPRSGDLSVYWYQQSLDQGLQFLIQYYNGEERAKGNILERFSAQQFPDLHSELNLSSLELGDSALYFCASSGKVLVSTDTQYFGPGTRLTVL.